This entry features one T cell receptor (beta chain) sequence. These data originate in a study of blood T cell repertoires in COVID-19. Overall study context: From the United States, Italy and Spain came samples of acute and convalescent COVID-19.

Original data processing: The authors estimated nucleated cell counts from reference gene primer amplification. Measured with immunoSEQ multiplex PCR; TCRdb has only the in-frame clones, and not every one. The V and J calls and clone size come from that table; D and trimming were worked out from the DNA. The profile shows approximately 200,000 clones, roughly 81% of them singletons. This CDR3 is 14 amino acids long. V lost 2 bases and J lost 6, with 14 bases in between. Germline-derived CDR1 and CDR2 are SGHTA and FQGNSA. The source is a woman older than 75 with COVID-19, enrolled during active disease. The gene calls are TRBV7-2 and TRBJ2-7; D is unresolved. Source material: peripheral blood. The CDR3: CASSLSLTGGEQYF. The CDR3 DNA reads TGTGCCAGCAGCTTATCCCTGACTGGTGGCGAGCAGTACTTC.